This TCR beta chain derives from a study of glioma-infiltrating T cells. As regards this clonotype: Its antigen is as yet unknown.

The CDR3 spans 12 residues. Trimming took 5 bases from V and 12 from J, leaving 14 bases between them. Germline CDR1 is MNHNY and CDR2 is SVGAGI (reference sequence). Using RNA template, CDR3s of TCR alpha and beta were amplified with iRepertoire arm-PCR. Tissue mRNA or PBMC total RNA, roughly 90-450 ng, went into one-step reverse transcription and amplification. Via MiXCR, TCRdb re-called the multiplex PCR reads, giving one row per CDR3 protein. The table shows some 150,000 distinct CDR3 sequences, with about 39% occurring only once. Study outcomes and limitations: Only very few CDR3 sequences appeared in both tissue and blood. Tissue-blood divergence was below expectation in non-neoplastic patients, above in gliomas.

The receptor comes from a human donor with low-grade glioma or glioblastoma, undergoing nonglioma brain surgery, or in good health (not recorded which). The rearrangement links TRBV6-6 to TRBJ2-1; D is possibly TRBD1 or TRBD2 (5 bases each). Input material: glioma tissue, nonneoplastic brain tissue, or PBMCs (not recorded which). In DNA, the CDR3 is TGTGCCAGCAGTGGGACCACAGATACGCAGTTCTTC. This encodes CASSGTTDTQFF.